This paragraph reports one T cell receptor beta chain. Its matching antigen is unknown. The sample is drawn from a study of cytomegalovirus exposure and HLA in healthy donors. Whole-study results and caveats: Previously analyzed data showed that most TCR beta V segments were productive at a frequency of about 87% or about 30%. In a later analysis, DRB1 alleles had the most associated TCRs; HLA-C alleles the fewest. It was reported in a later analysis that an Asian-associated ancestry cluster showed fewer N-insertions than the 666-donor mean.

The V gene lost 1 base and the J gene lost 5 bases, with 6 bases spanning the gap. The CDR3 runs to 13 residues. Germline lookup yields CDR1 SEHNR and CDR2 FQNEAQ (reference sequence). Among the donors, all were healthy bone marrow donors. Primers included in the PCR were 60 Vbeta and 13 Jbeta primers. The method was immunoSEQ multiplex PCR; TCRdb's version includes in-frame clones alone and lacks a portion of them. The sample includes around 300,000 clones, under 80% of them seen just once. V gene TRBV7-9 combines with J gene TRBJ1-5; D call uncertain. The sample comprised PBMCs. The receptor comes from a female donor in good health and CMV-seronegative. In DNA form, the CDR3 reads TGTGCCAGCAGCTTAGACAGCTATCAGCCCCAGCATTTT. Translating it yields CASSLDSYQPQHF.